One sample yielded the 17 T cell receptor beta chains listed below, sequenced in a study of shared clonotypes between healthy human individuals. Assay: immunoSEQ multiplex PCR; the TCRdb copy retains only in-frame clones and omits some. The table has millions of clones, around 96% seen once; the top ten hold approximately 1.2%. Terminally differentiated effector memory CD45RA+ cells were excluded by CCR7 positive selection of CD45RO-negative cells. The source material was naive CD8+ T cells sorted from blood. All receptors come from a man between 18 and 35 years old in good health.

The gene calls are TRBV4-3 and TRBJ2-7; D could derive from TRBD1 or TRBD2 (7 bases each). The CDR3 contains 15 residues. Germline V gene sequence: CDR1 LGHNA, CDR2 YSLEER. V was cut by 4 bases and J by 5 bases, with 18 bases left in between. The CDR3 spells CASSLRGEGANEQYF. Here the CDR3 DNA reads TGCGCCAGCAGCCTCCGGGGGGAGGGGGCGAACGAGCAGTACTTC.

The V gene is TRBV5-6, the J gene TRBJ2-7; 7 bases fit TRBD1. Germline values: CDR1 SGHDT, CDR2 YYEEEE. Losses at the gene ends were 4 bases for V and 0 bases for J; bases not matched to a gene: 10. The CDR3 is made up of 16 amino acids. CDR3 sequence (DNA): TGTGCCAGCAGCCATTTTGTGACAGGGAGCTCCTACGAGCAGTACTTC. Translating it yields CASSHFVTGSSYEQYF.

This chain links TRBV7-2 with TRBJ2-5; D call uncertain. The CDR3 covers 15 residues. Trimming stripped 5 bases from V and 3 bases from J, with 16 bases between. CDR1 SGHTA and CDR2 FQGNSA come from the germline V gene. The CDR3 DNA reads as TGTGCCAGCAGCCCCGCTGTCGGCTCAGAAGAGACCCAGTACTTC. Protein: CASSPAVGSEETQYF.

The genes are TRBV6-5 and TRBJ2-5; D is uncertain. Between the trimmed V and J ends, which lost 5 bases and 5 bases, there was a span of 12 bases. The CDR3 is made up of 13 amino acids. The V gene's germline CDR1 is MNHEY and CDR2 SVGAGI. CDR3 sequence reads: CASSASDSETQYF. CDR3 sequence (DNA): TGTGCCAGCAGTGCCTCTGATTCGGAGACCCAGTACTTC.

This rearrangement joins TRBV30 to TRBJ1-2, with a possible D match to TRBD1 (5 bases). Germline V CDR1 and CDR2: GTSNPN, SVGIG (reference sequence). CDR3 size: 15 residues. V lost 5 bases and J 2 bases, leaving 18 bases between the germline ends. CDR3 region: CAWSAGALINYGYTF. The CDR3, as DNA: TGTGCCTGGTCGGCTGGGGCCCTAATCAACTATGGCTACACCTTC.

Here the CDR3 reads CASSSSRDGLYEQYF. The CDR3 DNA is TGTGCCAGCAGCTCGAGCCGGGACGGCCTTTACGAGCAGTACTTC. The chain carries TRBV7-8 and TRBJ2-7; D assignment may be TRBD1 or TRBD2 (5 bases each). V lost 4 bases and J lost 4, with 17 bases in between. The germline V gene has CDR1 SGHVS and CDR2 FQNEAQ. This CDR3 is built from 15 residues.

The CDR3, as DNA: TGTGCCAGCAGCGGCCGGACTAGCGAATACACAGATACGCAGTATTTT. This sequence encodes CASSGRTSEYTDTQYF. The chain recombines TRBV7-8 with TRBJ2-3, with 9 bases aligning to TRBD2. V trimming: 5 bases; J trimming: 2 bases; junction bases outside the gene matches: 8. Germline CDR1 reads SGHVS; CDR2 reads FQNEAQ. This CDR3 comprises 16 residues.

This clone came up once. The genes are TRBV5-1 and TRBJ2-7, with D possibly TRBD2 on 5 matching bases. Trimming pared 4 bases from V and 0 bases from J, leaving 17 bases between. Germline V gene lookup returns CDR1 SGHRS and CDR2 YFSETQ. The CDR3 extends over 16 amino acids. Written as DNA, the CDR3 is TGCGCCAGCAGCGGGGTAGGGCGGGCATACTCCTACGAGCAGTACTTC. Protein product: CASSGVGRAYSYEQYF.

The genes are TRBV27 and TRBJ2-7; D is perhaps TRBD2 (6 bases). Trimming removed 5 bases from V and 4 bases from J, with 18 bases in between. Germline V gives CDR1 MNHEY, CDR2 SMNVEV (reference sequence). The CDR3 covers 15 residues. The CDR3 sequence: CASSPLVEGLYEQYF. The CDR3 DNA reads TGTGCCAGCAGTCCCCTCGTGGAGGGGTTGTACGAGCAGTACTTC.

There are many counts of this clone. The genes are TRBV5-4 and TRBJ1-1; D gene ambiguous. Germline values: CDR1 SGHNT, CDR2 YYREEE (reference sequence). The V gene lost 4 bases and the J gene lost 1 base, with 17 bases spanning the gap. This CDR3 region has 16 residues. CDR3 loop: CASSRSSFSGNTEAFF. Here the CDR3 DNA reads TGTGCCAGCAGCCGGTCATCATTTTCGGGGAACACTGAAGCTTTCTTT.

This clone has more than one count but fewer than ten. The V and J genes are TRBV9 and TRBJ2-5; D is ambiguous. Germline CDR1 and CDR2: SGDLS and YYNGEE. The CDR3 contains 13 residues. Deletions cut 2 bases from V and 5 bases from J, with 10 bases between. CDR3 in amino acids: CASSVGWMETQYF. CDR3 DNA: TGTGCCAGCAGCGTGGGCTGGATGGAGACCCAGTACTTC.

The rearrangement links TRBV15 to TRBJ2-3, with 12 positions matching TRBD2. The CDR3 has 15 residues. V trimming: 1 base; J trimming: 4 bases; junction bases outside the gene matches: 0. Germline values: CDR1 LNHNV, CDR2 YYDKDF (reference sequence). CDR3 region: CATSRGLAGADTQYF. Written as DNA, the CDR3 is TGTGCCACCAGCAGAGGACTAGCGGGAGCAGATACGCAGTATTTT.

CDR3 protein: CASSVGTSGVALNTQYF. The CDR3 bases are TGTGCCAGTAGTGTCGGGACTAGCGGGGTGGCCTTGAATACGCAGTATTTT. The rearrangement joins TRBV19 to TRBJ2-3, with TRBD2 identical over 13 bases. Germline values: CDR1 LNHDA, CDR2 SQIVND (reference sequence). V trimming: 5 bases; J trimming: 7 bases; junction bases outside the gene matches: 12. This CDR3 comprises 17 residues.

The J gene is TRBJ2-7, the V gene TRBV19; perhaps TRBD1 as D (6 bases). This CDR3 has 14 residues. The germline V gene has CDR1 LNHDA and CDR2 SQIVND (reference sequence). V lost 2 bases and J lost 2, with 10 bases in between. This CDR3 is CASSILTGPYEQYF. The CDR3 bases are TGTGCCAGTAGTATACTTACAGGGCCCTACGAGCAGTACTTC.

This rearrangement joins TRBV6-1 to TRBJ1-6; 7 bases match TRBD1. The CDR3 consists of 15 residues. V trimming: 5 bases; J trimming: 4 bases; junction bases outside the gene matches: 5. Germline V gene data show CDR1 as MNHNS and CDR2 as SASEGT. The CDR3, as DNA: TGTGCCAGCAGTTTGGACAGGTTATATAATTCACCCCTCCACTTT. This gives the protein CASSLDRLYNSPLHF.

This chain connects TRBV25-1 to TRBJ1-5, with unresolved D. V lost 4 bases and J 5 bases, leaving 12 bases between the germline ends. Germline CDR1 and CDR2: MGHDK and SYGVNS. The CDR3 covers 14 residues. The CDR3 protein is CASSVRESDQPQHF. Written as DNA, the CDR3 is TGTGCCAGCAGTGTTAGGGAATCGGATCAGCCCCAGCATTTT. The whole variable domain, remainder taken from reference TRBV25-1 and TRBJ1-5, is EADIYQTPRYLVIGTGKKITLECSQTMGHDKMYWYQQDPGMELHLIHYSYGVNSTEKGDLSSESTVSRIRTEHFPLTLESARPSHTSQYLCASSVRESDQPQHFGDGTRLSIL.

A remark on this clone: This CDR3 is also generated by other DNA sequences in the sample. The chain carries TRBV7-9 and TRBJ2-1; no definite D call. The V gene's germline CDR1 is SEHNR and CDR2 FQNEAQ (reference sequence). V dropped 4 bases and J dropped 7 bases, with 8 bases sitting between them. The CDR3 has 12 amino acids. The CDR3: CASSSRGNEQFF. The CDR3, as DNA: TGTGCCAGCAGCTCCAGAGGTAATGAGCAGTTCTTC.